These T cell receptor beta chains were read from a single sample in a study of control samples from healthy donors and cancer patients. Here immunoSEQ multiplex PCR was the method, and the copy in TCRdb shows in-frame clones only, minus some. The table has around 140,000 clones, roughly 93% seen once; the top ten hold approximately 5.7%. Sequencing was done on a sample of blood. These receptor sequences come from a man younger than 35 in good health. CDR3s include the opening cysteine and the closing phenylalanine or tryptophan. The D gene is left open where the match is weak. Clone size is shown for a subset of rows, as once, few, many or a class of expanded clone.

d_gene: .
abundance: .
j_gene: TRBJ1-1
v_gene: TRBV6-5
CDR3aa: CASSYRGAEAFF
CDR3nt: TGTGCCAGCAGTTACAGGGGGGCTGAAGCTTTCTTT

d_gene: .
abundance: few
j_gene: TRBJ1-5
v_gene: TRBV30
CDR3aa: CAWSGGNLPQHF
CDR3nt: TGTGCCTGGAGTGGAGGGAACCTACCCCAGCATTTT

d_gene: .
abundance: .
j_gene: TRBJ2-1
v_gene: TRBV25-1
CDR3aa: CASSRGEQFF
CDR3nt: TGTGCCAGCAGTCGGGGGGAGCAGTTCTTC

d_gene: .
abundance: .
j_gene: TRBJ2-7
v_gene: TRBV11-2
CDR3aa: CASSKDRVAHEQYF
CDR3nt: TGTGCCAGCAGCAAGGACAGAGTTGCCCACGAGCAGTACTTC

d_gene: .
abundance: .
j_gene: TRBJ1-4
v_gene: TRBV3-1/TRBV3-2
CDR3aa: CASSHYGGREKLFF
CDR3nt: TGTGCCAGCAGCCACTACGGGGGGCGTGAAAAACTGTTTTTT

d_gene: .
abundance: .
j_gene: TRBJ1-1
v_gene: TRBV6-6
CDR3aa: CASSYSMSPNTEAFF
CDR3nt: TGTGCCAGCAGTTACTCGATGAGCCCGAACACTGAAGCTTTCTTT

d_gene: .
abundance: .
j_gene: TRBJ2-7
v_gene: TRBV7-6
CDR3aa: CASSLAQVTEQYF
CDR3nt: TGTGCCAGCAGCTTAGCGCAGGTTACCGAGCAGTACTTC

d_gene: .
abundance: few
j_gene: TRBJ1-1
v_gene: TRBV7-9
CDR3aa: CASSMGEGEAFF
CDR3nt: TGTGCCAGCAGCATGGGGGAAGGTGAAGCTTTCTTT

d_gene: .
abundance: .
j_gene: TRBJ2-2
v_gene: TRBV2
CDR3aa: CAGSPLHANTGELFF
CDR3nt: TGTGCCGGCAGTCCGCTACACGCGAACACCGGGGAGCTGTTTTTT

d_gene: .
abundance: .
j_gene: TRBJ2-3
v_gene: TRBV9
CDR3aa: CASSVATRTDTQYF
CDR3nt: TGTGCCAGCAGCGTAGCTACAAGGACAGATACGCAGTATTTT

d_gene: .
abundance: .
j_gene: TRBJ2-1
v_gene: TRBV5-5
CDR3aa: CASSTTSSEQFF
CDR3nt: TGTGCCAGCAGTACTACGAGTAGTGAGCAGTTCTTC

d_gene: .
abundance: .
j_gene: TRBJ2-7
v_gene: TRBV2
CDR3aa: CASSVNSYEQYF
CDR3nt: TGTGCCAGCAGTGTTAACTCCTACGAGCAGTACTTC

d_gene: .
abundance: .
j_gene: TRBJ1-5
v_gene: TRBV10-3
CDR3aa: CAISLGGGGNQPQHF
CDR3nt: TGTGCCATCAGCCTCGGGGGGGGTGGCAATCAGCCCCAGCATTTT

d_gene: .
abundance: .
j_gene: TRBJ1-2
v_gene: TRBV14
CDR3aa: CASSRAGRNYGYTF
CDR3nt: TGTGCCAGCAGCCGAGCGGGACGGAACTATGGCTACACCTTC

d_gene: .
abundance: .
j_gene: TRBJ1-5
v_gene: TRBV12-3/TRBV12-4
CDR3aa: CASSLGTYQPQHF
CDR3nt: TGTGCCAGCAGTTTGGGAACATATCAGCCCCAGCATTTT

d_gene: TRBD2
abundance: .
j_gene: TRBJ2-1
v_gene: TRBV9
CDR3aa: CASSARLAGGVLFF
CDR3nt: TGTGCCAGCAGCGCCAGACTAGCGGGAGGGGTTTTGTTCTTC

d_gene: TRBD1
abundance: once
j_gene: TRBJ2-1
v_gene: TRBV5-1
CDR3aa: CASSEGTGVLDEQFF
CDR3nt: TGCGCCAGCAGCGAAGGGACAGGGGTTCTGGATGAGCAGTTCTTC

d_gene: .
abundance: .
j_gene: TRBJ1-6
v_gene: TRBV7-2
CDR3aa: CASSLDRSPLHF
CDR3nt: TGTGCCAGCAGCTTAGATCGTTCACCCCTCCACTTT

d_gene: TRBD2
abundance: .
j_gene: TRBJ2-4
v_gene: TRBV18
CDR3aa: CASSLRAAGEVIGAKNIQYF
CDR3nt: TGTGCCAGCTCACTTAGGGCGGCGGGAGAGGTTATCGGGGCCAAAAACATTCAGTACTTC

d_gene: TRBD2
abundance: .
j_gene: TRBJ2-7
v_gene: TRBV9
CDR3aa: CASSVEASGRSFYEQYF
CDR3nt: TGTGCCAGCAGCGTAGAGGCTAGCGGGAGGTCTTTTTACGAGCAGTACTTC

d_gene: .
abundance: .
j_gene: TRBJ1-1
v_gene: TRBV12-3/TRBV12-4
CDR3aa: CASSLAPNKAFF
CDR3nt: TGTGCCAGCAGCCTGGCCCCAAATAAAGCTTTCTTT

d_gene: .
abundance: .
j_gene: TRBJ2-1
v_gene: TRBV11-2
CDR3aa: CASSKIRGRAYNEQFF
CDR3nt: TGTGCCAGCAGCAAGATTCGGGGGAGAGCCTACAATGAGCAGTTCTTC

d_gene: .
abundance: .
j_gene: TRBJ1-5
v_gene: TRBV4-2
CDR3aa: CASSQDGDEQPQHF
CDR3nt: TGTGCCAGCAGCCAAGATGGGGACGAGCAGCCCCAGCATTTT